This T cell receptor (beta chain) was retrieved from a study of blood T cells in healthy people across ages. For the study at large: In model experiments, template switching was able to capture about one barcoded beta molecule for every two T cells that were present. The study's findings and limits: The donors' CMV status was not determined, possibly confounding changes in expanded clonotypes.

Comment on this clonotype: As yet, its antigen is unknown. The germline gene is not matched at one end of the junction; a read error may be the cause.

Together with a sample-barcoded 5' primer, a J-beta primer mix was included in a second PCR lasting about 6 to 11 cycles. A single record per CDR3 protein comes from TCRdb applying MiXCR to the 5' RACE reads. This sample carries 1.5 million or so distinct CDR3 sequences, about 45% of them seen once, and the ten largest clones take around 4%. Per-sample PBMC isolation yielded at least 7 million cells. The TCR sequence derives from a woman between 18 and 30 years old in good health. Sequenced sample: blood.

In DNA form, the CDR3 reads TGTGCTAGCAGCTTAGGGCAGACTAGCGGGGACAATGAGCAGTTCTTC. This codes for CASSLGQTSGDNEQFF. The V call is TRBV7-7, the J call TRBJ2-1; 11 nucleotides line up with TRBD2. The CDR3 is made up of 16 amino acids. Per germline, CDR1 SSHAT and CDR2 FNYEAQ (reference sequence).